Each of the 6 T cell receptor beta chains below was sequenced from the same sample in a study of neurological immune-mediated disorders. TCRdb analysed the 5' RACE reads with MiXCR anew, one entry per CDR3 protein. The table has 65,000 to 90,000 distinct CDR3 sequences, about 5.5% seen once. Sample: PBMCs. The receptors stem from a woman aged 25 to 39 with multiple sclerosis.

This clonotype came up many times. This chain links TRBV7-8 with TRBJ1-3, with D hard to call. The V gene's germline CDR1 is SGHVS and CDR2 FQNEAQ. CDR3 length equals 15 residues. Trimming cost V 4 bases and J 4 bases, with 14 bases left between them. CDR3 sequence (DNA): TGTGCCAGCAGCTCCCGCGGGGTGGCCGGAAACACCATATATTTT. Translation: CASSSRGVAGNTIYF.

This clonotype was recorded many times. The CDR3, as DNA: TGCGCCAGCAGCTTGGTAGCGAGCGCCACAGATACGCAGTATTTT. Amino acids: CASSLVASATDTQYF. The chain links TRBV5-1 to TRBJ2-3; D might be TRBD2 (5 bases). The CDR3 has 15 amino acids. The V gene's germline CDR1 is SGHRS and CDR2 YFSETQ. V lost 0 bases, J lost 2 bases, and 10 bases lay in between.

This clonotype was detected ten times or more. The V gene is TRBV5-1, the J gene TRBJ1-1, with D perhaps TRBD1 (6 bases). V lost 5 bases, J lost 3 bases, and 17 bases lay in between. The CDR3 has 15 amino acids. Looked up from germline, CDR1 is SGHRS and CDR2 is YFSETQ. CDR3 sequence reads: CASRHRREGDTEAFF. The CDR3 nucleotides are TGCGCCAGCAGGCACCGCAGGGAGGGGGACACTGAAGCTTTCTTT. Full variable domain (rest looked up from reference TRBV5-1 and TRBJ1-1): KAGVTQTPRYLIKTRGQQVTLSCSPISGHRSVSWYQQTPGQGLQFLFEYFSETQRNKGNFPGRFSGRQFSNSRSEMNVSTLELGDSALYLCASRHRREGDTEAFFGQGTRLTVV.

The chain uses TRBV12-3 or TRBV12-4 and TRBJ2-7, with TRBD2 matching 10 bases. Gene TRBJ2-1 matches the end of the DNA better, so the J call may be wrong. CDR3 length equals 15 residues. This chain's CDR3 is CASSRAGGPNSAQFF. CDR3 nucleotide sequence: TGTGCCAGCAGCAGAGCGGGGGGGCCGAATAGTGCGCAGTTCTTC.

This clonotype was observed many times. CDR3 bases: TGCGCCAGCAGTTCAGGAATGGCGGGCTTCACAGATACGCAGTATTTT. This gives the protein CASSSGMAGFTDTQYF. The chain combines TRBV5-1 with TRBJ2-3, with D possibly matching TRBD2 (5 bases). The CDR3 has 16 amino acids. The ends were cut back, 5 bases at V and 2 bases at J, with 18 bases in the middle. Germline lookup yields CDR1 SGHRS and CDR2 YFSETQ.

This clonotype was picked up many times. The rearrangement uses TRBV5-1 and TRBJ2-1; D gene ambiguous. With 6 bases removed from V and 0 bases from J, the gap between germline ends came to 10 bases. The CDR3 length is 14 residues. The germline V gene encodes CDR1 SGHRS and CDR2 YFSETQ. The CDR3: CASTGDGSYNEQFF. CDR3 sequence (DNA): TGCGCCAGCACCGGCGATGGCTCCTACAATGAGCAGTTCTTC. The entire variable domain, with the rest obtained from reference TRBV5-1 and TRBJ2-1, is as follows: KAGVTQTPRYLIKTRGQQVTLSCSPISGHRSVSWYQQTPGQGLQFLFEYFSETQRNKGNFPGRFSGRQFSNSRSEMNVSTLELGDSALYLCASTGDGSYNEQFFGPGTRLTVL.